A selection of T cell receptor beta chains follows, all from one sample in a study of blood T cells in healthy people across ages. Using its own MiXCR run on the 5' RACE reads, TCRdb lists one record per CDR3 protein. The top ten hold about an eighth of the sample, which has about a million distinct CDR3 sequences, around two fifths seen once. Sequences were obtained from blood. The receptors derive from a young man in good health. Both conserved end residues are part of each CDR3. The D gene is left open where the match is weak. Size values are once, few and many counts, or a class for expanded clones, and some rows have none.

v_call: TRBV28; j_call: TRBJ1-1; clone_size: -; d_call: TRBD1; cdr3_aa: CASSSGQGRAFF; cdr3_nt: TGTGCCAGCAGTTCGGGACAGGGGAGAGCTTTCTTT
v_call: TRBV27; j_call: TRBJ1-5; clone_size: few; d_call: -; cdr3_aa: CASSLVSTSNQPQHF; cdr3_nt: TGTGCCAGCAGTTTAGTCAGTACTAGCAATCAGCCCCAGCATTTT
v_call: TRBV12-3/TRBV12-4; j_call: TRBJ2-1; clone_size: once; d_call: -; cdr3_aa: CASSLGHLLVAQFF; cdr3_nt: TGTGCCAGCAGCCTCGGACATCTCTTGGTCGCCCAGTTCTTC
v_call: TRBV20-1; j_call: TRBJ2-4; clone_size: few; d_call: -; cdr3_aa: CSAREGGTARNIQYF; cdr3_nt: TGCAGTGCTAGAGAGGGGGGAACGGCCAGAAACATTCAGTACTTC
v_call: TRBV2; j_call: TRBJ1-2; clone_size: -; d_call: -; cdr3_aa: CASSGTGFDYGYTF; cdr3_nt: TGTGCCAGCAGTGGAACAGGGTTTGACTATGGCTACACCTTC
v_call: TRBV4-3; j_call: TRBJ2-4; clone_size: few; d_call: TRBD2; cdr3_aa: CASSQDRLAANIQYF; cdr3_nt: TGCGCCAGCAGCCAAGATCGGCTAGCGGCAAACATTCAGTACTTC
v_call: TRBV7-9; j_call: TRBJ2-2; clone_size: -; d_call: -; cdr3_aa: CALGTTPNTGELFF; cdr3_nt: TGTGCCCTCGGGACGACCCCGAACACCGGGGAGCTGTTTTTT
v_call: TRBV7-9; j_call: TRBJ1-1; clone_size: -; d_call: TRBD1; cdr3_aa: CASSRDRATEASF; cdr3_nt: TGTGCCAGCAGTAGGGACAGGGCCACTGAAGCTTCCTTT
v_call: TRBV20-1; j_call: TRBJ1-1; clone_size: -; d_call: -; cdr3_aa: CSARNTGRSEAFF; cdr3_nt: TGCAGTGCTAGAAACACCGGGCGAAGTGAAGCTTTCTTT
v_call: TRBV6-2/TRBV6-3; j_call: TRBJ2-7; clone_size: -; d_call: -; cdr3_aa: CASSFGGGSYNEQYF; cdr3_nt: TGTGCCAGCAGTTTTGGGGGGGGCTCCTACAATGAGCAGTACTTC
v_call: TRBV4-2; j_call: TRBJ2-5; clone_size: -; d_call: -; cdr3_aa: CASSQDPSDGEQYF; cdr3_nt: TGTGCCAGCAGCCAAGACCCCTCAGATGGTGAGCAGTACTTC
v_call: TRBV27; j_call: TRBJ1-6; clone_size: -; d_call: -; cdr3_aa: CASSPPGGLGSPPHF; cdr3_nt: TGTGCCAGCAGTCCCCCGGGGGGGTTAGGTTCACCCCCCCACTTT
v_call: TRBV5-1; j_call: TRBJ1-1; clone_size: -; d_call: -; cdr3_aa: CASSSPTGATEAFF; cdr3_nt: TGCGCCAGCAGCTCACCTACGGGGGCTACTGAAGCTTTCTTT
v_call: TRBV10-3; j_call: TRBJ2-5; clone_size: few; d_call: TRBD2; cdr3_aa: CAIRGGIQETQYF; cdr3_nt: TGTGCCATCAGGGGGGGGATTCAAGAGACCCAGTACTTC
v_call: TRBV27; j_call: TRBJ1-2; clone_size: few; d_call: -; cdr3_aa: CASYSLRGRGYGYTF; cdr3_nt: TGTGCCAGCTATTCCTTAAGAGGGCGCGGCTATGGCTACACCTTC
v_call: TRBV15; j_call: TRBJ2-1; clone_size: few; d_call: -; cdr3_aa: CATSRDNELMNEQFF; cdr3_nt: TGTGCCACCAGCAGAGATAACGAGTTGATGAATGAGCAGTTCTTC
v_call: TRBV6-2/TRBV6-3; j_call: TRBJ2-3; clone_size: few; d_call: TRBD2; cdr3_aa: CASSLGLATTQYF; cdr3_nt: TGTGCCAGCAGCCTCGGACTAGCGACGACGCAGTATTTT
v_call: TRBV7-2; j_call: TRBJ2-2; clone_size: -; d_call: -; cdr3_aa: CASRFMRLSTGELFF; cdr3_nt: TGTGCCAGCAGATTTATGAGACTCTCTACCGGGGAGCTGTTTTTT
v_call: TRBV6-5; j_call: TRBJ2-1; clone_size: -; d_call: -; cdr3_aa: CASRDGSLNNEQFF; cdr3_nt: TGTGCCAGCAGAGACGGGTCACTTAACAATGAGCAGTTCTTC
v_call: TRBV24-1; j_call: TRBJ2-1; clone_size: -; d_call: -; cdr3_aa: CATTGGNKEFF; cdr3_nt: TGTGCCACCACGGGGGGCAACAAGGAGTTCTTC
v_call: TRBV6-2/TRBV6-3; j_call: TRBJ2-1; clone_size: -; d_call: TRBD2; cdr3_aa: CASSYSGLGSLNEQFF; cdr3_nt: TGTGCCAGCAGTTACTCGGGACTAGGGAGTCTCAATGAGCAGTTCTTC
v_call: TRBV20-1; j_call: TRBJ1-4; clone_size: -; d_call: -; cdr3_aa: CSARRDTHEKLFF; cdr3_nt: TGCAGTGCTAGAAGGGACACCCATGAAAAACTGTTTTTT
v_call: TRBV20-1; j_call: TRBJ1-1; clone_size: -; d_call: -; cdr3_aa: CSAPQAMNTEAFF; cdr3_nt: TGCAGTGCTCCCCAGGCCATGAACACTGAAGCTTTCTTT
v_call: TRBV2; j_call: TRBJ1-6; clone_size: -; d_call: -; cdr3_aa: CASKIDSTDNSPLHF; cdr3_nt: TGTGCCAGCAAAATCGATTCGACGGATAATTCACCCCTCCACTTT
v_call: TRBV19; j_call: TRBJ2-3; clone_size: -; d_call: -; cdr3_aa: CASSIQDSRRNTQYF; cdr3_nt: TGTGCCAGTAGTATCCAGGACTCCCGCAGGAATACGCAGTATTTT
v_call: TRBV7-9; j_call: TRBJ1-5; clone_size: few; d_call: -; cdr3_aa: CASSLLIRWMRNQPQHF; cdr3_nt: TGTGCCAGCAGCTTACTCATACGTTGGATGAGAAATCAGCCCCAGCATTTT